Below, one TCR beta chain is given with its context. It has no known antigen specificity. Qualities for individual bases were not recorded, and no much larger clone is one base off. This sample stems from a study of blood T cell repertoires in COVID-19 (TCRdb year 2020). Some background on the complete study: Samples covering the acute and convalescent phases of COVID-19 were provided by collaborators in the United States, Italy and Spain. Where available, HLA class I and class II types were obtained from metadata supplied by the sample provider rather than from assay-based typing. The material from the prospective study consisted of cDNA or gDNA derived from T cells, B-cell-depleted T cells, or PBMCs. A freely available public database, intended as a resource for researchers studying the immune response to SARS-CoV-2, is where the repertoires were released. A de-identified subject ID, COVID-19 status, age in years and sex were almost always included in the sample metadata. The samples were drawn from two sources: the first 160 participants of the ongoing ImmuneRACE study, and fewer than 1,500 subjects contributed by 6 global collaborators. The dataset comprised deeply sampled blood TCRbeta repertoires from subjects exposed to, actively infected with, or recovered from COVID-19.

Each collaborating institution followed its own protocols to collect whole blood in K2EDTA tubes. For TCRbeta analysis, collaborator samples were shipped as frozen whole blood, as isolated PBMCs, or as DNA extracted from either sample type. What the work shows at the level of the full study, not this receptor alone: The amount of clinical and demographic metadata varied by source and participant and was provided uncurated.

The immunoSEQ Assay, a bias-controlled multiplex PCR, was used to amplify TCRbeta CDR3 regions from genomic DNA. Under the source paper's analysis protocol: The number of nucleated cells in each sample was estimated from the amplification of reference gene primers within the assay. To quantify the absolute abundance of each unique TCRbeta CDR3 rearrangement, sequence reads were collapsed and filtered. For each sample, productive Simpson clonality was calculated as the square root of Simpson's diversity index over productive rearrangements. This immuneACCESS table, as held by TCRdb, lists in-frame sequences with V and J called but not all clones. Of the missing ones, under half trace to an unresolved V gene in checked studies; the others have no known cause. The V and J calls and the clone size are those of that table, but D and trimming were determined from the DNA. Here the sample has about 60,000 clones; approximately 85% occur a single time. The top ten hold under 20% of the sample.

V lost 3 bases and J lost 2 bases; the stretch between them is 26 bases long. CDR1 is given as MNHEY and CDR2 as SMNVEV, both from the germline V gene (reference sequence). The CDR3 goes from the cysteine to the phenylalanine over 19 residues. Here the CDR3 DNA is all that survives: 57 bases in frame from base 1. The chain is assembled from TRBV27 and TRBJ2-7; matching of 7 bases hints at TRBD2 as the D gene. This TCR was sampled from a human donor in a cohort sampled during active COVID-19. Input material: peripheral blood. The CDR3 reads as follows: CASSFSRRGRTETAYEQYF. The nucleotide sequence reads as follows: TGTGCCAGCAGTTTTTCTAGGCGGGGGCGGACTGAAACAGCCTACGAGCAGTACTTC.